This T cell receptor beta chain was retrieved from a study of CXCR3-negative and CXCR3-positive naive CD8 T cells (dated by TCRdb to between 2019 and 2020). As for the study more broadly: Roughly 140 million TRB reads were obtained in total, roughly 1.5 +/- 0.3 million reads per library. Data from some twelve donors, pooled across two independent experiments, went into the diversity and physicochemical repertoire analyses. Naive subsets from about 5 donors and memory cells from 3 donors were included in the TRBV-TRBJ cluster analysis. Summary of the overall study and its limitations: Surface CD5, linked to self-reactivity in mice, was comparable between naive subsets; TCR interaction strength was therefore also inferred from TRB CDR3 physicochemical properties. Naive CXCR3-negative and CXCR3-positive cells from the same donor showed similar TRBV-TRBJ usage, whereas memory cells showed distinct patterns. CXCR3 expression partially decreased after cryopreservation, so most assays used freshly isolated PBMCs. Both naive subsets had comparably high repertoire diversity, while memory CD8+ T cells had much lower repertoire diversity. Compared with CXCR3-negative naive cells, CXCR3-positive naive cells had TRB CDR3s with higher hydrophobicity (lower Kidera factor 4), lower energy, and higher strength and volume indices.

Sequencing instrument: NextSeq 550. The Human TCR Profiling Kit (MiLaboratory) was used to prepare UMI-labeled 5' RACE TRB cDNA libraries. cDNA synthesis used the entire amount of extracted RNA, and PCR amplification then used the entire amount of cDNA produced. Libraries were prepared in parallel with an identical number of PCR cycles. As for how the authors treated the data: With a requirement of at least two reads per UMI, MIGEC and MiXCR extracted about 50,000 +/- 10,000 unique UMI-labeled TRB cDNA molecules per library. On average, roughly 40,000 +/- 10,000 functional in-frame TRB CDR3 nucleotide clonotypes lacking stop codons were found per library. Diversity metrics, including normalized Shannon-Wiener and Chao1, were computed in VDJtools after downsampling to 5000 UMI-labeled TRB molecules per sample. Clonotype-size-weighted physicochemical properties of the central five CDR3 residues (interaction energy, strength, volume and Kidera factor 4) were computed in VDJtools. Following TCRdb reprocessing, every CDR3 protein sequence forms one entry, and DNA is not provided. None of the V and J calls come from the authors' own analysis; TCRdb made them. The sample's records list about 120,000 distinct CDR3 sequences. Around 0.36% of the sample comes from the top ten.

For each CD8+ T cell subset, flow sorting was done in triplicate, and under 350,000 cells per subset went directly into RLT lysis buffer. Naive CD8+ T cells were defined stringently as CD45RO-CCR7+CD27+CD95- to exclude memory contaminants. Using standard density gradient centrifugation, peripheral blood mononuclear cells were isolated from buffy coats. Naive CXCR3-negative and CXCR3-positive CD8+ T cells were flow-sorted on a FACSAria III. Total RNA was extracted from sorted cells using an RNeasy Mini Kit. In regard to this clonotype: What antigen it recognizes has not been identified.

The CDR3 sequence holds 15 residues, the cysteine and phenylalanine included. The record lacks a DNA sequence. CDR1 LNHNV and CDR2 YYDKDF were looked up in the germline V gene (reference sequence). Sequencing was carried out using naive CXCR3+ CD8+ T cells from blood. The sample's cell subset or site label is to be understood as: CD45RO-CCR7+CD27+CD95- naive CD8+ T cells expressing CXCR3 (TNR3+). The source of this sequence is a human donor in good health. Some clones in this sample may be carry-over from other donors' samples. The V gene is TRBV15 and the J gene is TRBJ2-7; checking the TCRdb D call of TRBD2 is not possible without DNA. CDR3 loop: CATSRPGLVTGEQYF.